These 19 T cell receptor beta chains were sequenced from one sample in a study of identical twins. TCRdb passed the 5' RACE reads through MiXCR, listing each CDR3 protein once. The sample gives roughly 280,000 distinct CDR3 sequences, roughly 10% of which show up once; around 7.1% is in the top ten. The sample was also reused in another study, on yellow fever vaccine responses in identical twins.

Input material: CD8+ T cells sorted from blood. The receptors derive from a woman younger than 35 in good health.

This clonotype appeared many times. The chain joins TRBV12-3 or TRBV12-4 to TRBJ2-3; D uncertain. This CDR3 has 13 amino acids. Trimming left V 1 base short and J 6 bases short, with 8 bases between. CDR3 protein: CASSLGLRDTQYF. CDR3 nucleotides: TGTGCCAGCAGTTTAGGTCTGAGGGATACGCAGTATTTT.

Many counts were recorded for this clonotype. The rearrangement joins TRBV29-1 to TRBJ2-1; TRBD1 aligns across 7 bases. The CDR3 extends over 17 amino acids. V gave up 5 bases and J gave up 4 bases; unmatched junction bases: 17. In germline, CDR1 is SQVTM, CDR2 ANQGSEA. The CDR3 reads CSVNRLGQVYWYNEQFF. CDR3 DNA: TGCAGCGTTAACCGCTTAGGACAGGTCTATTGGTACAATGAGCAGTTCTTC.

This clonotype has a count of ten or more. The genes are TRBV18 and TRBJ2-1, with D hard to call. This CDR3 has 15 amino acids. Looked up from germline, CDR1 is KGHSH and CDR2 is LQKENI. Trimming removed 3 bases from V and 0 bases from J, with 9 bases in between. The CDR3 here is CASSPSVSSYNEQFF. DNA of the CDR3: TGTGCCAGCTCACCTTCTGTTAGCTCCTACAATGAGCAGTTCTTC.

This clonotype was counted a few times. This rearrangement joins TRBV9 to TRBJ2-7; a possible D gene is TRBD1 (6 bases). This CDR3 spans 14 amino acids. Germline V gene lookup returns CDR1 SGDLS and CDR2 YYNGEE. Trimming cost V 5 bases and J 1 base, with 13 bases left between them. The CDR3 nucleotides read TGTGCCAGCAGTGCCGGGACACTTTCCTACGAGCAGTACTTC. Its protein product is CASSAGTLSYEQYF.

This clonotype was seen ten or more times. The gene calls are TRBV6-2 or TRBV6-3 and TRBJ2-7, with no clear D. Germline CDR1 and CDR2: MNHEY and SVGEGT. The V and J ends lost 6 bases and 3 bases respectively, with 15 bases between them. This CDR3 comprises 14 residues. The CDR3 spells CASRSTTGIYEQYF. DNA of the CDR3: TGTGCCAGCAGATCAACAACTGGCATCTACGAGCAGTACTTC.

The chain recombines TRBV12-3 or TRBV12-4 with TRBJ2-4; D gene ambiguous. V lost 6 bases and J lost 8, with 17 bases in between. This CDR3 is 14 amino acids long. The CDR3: CASRSTDNPDIQYF. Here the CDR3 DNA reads TGTGCCAGCAGGTCCACAGACAATCCGGACATTCAGTACTTC.

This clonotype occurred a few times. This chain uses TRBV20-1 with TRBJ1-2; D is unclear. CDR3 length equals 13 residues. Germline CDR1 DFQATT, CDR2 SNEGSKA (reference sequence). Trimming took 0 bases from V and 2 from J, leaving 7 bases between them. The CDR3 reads CSARETANYGYTF. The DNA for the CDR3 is TGCAGTGCTAGAGAGACTGCCAACTATGGCTACACCTTC.

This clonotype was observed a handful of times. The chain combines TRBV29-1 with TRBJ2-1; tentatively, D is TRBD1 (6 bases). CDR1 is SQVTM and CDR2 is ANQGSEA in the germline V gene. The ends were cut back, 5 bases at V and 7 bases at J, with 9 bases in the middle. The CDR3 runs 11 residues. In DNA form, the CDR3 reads TGCAGCGTTTCAGGGGCGAATGAGCAGTTCTTC. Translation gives CSVSGANEQFF.

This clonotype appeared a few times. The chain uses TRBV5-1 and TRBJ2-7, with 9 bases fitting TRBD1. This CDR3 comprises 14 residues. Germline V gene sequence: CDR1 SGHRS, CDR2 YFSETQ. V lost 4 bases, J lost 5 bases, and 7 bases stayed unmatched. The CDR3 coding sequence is TGCGCCAGCAGCCCACGACAGGGGGACGACGAGCAGTACTTC. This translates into CASSPRQGDDEQYF.

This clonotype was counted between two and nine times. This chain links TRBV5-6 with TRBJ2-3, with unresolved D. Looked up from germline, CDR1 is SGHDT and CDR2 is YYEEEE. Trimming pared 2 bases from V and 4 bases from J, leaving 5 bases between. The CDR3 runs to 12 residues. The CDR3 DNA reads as TGTGCCAGCAGCTTTGTCTCAGATACGCAGTATTTT. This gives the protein CASSFVSDTQYF.

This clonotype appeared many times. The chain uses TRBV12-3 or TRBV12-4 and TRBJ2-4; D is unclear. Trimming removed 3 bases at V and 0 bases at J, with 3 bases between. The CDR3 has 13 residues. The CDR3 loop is CASSFGAKNIQYF. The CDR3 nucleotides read TGTGCCAGCAGTTTTGGAGCCAAAAACATTCAGTACTTC.

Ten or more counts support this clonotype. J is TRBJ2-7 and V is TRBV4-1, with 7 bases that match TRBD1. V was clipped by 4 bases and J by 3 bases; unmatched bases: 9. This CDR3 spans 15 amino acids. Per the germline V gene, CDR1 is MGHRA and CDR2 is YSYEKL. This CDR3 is CASSPQTGLVYEQYF. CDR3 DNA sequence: TGCGCCAGCAGCCCCCAGACAGGGCTTGTCTACGAGCAGTACTTC.

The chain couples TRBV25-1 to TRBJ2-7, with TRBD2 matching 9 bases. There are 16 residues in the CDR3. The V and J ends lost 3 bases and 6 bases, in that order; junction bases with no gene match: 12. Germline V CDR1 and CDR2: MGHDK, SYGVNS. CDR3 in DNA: TGTGCCAGCAGTGAGCTAGCGGGAATCTCCCCCTCCGAGCAGTACTTC. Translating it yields CASSELAGISPSEQYF.

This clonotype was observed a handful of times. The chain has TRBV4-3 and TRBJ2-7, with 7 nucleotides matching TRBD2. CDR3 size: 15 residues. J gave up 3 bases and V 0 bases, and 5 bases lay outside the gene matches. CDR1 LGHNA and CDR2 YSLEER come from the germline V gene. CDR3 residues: CASSQDRDYYYEQYF. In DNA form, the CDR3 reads TGCGCCAGCAGCCAAGATAGGGACTACTACTACGAGCAGTACTTC.

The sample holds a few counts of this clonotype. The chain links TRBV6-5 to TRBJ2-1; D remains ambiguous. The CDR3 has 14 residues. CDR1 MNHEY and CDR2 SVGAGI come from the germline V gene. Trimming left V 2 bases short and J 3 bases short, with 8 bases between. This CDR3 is CASSYGPDYNEQFF. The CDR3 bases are TGTGCCAGCAGTTACGGACCGGACTACAATGAGCAGTTCTTC.

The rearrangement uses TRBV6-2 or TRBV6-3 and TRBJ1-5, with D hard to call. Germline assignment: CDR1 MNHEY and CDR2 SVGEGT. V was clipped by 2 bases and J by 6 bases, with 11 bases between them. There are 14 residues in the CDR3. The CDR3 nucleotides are TGTGCCAGCAGTTACGGCCTAATCGGTCAGCCCCAGCATTTT. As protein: CASSYGLIGQPQHF.

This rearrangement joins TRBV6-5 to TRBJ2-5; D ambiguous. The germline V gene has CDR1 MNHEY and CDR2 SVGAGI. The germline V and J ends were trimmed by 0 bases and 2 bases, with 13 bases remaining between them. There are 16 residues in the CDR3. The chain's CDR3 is CASSYSKLGSQETQYF. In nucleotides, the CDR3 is TGTGCCAGCAGTTACTCGAAACTGGGCAGTCAAGAGACCCAGTACTTC.

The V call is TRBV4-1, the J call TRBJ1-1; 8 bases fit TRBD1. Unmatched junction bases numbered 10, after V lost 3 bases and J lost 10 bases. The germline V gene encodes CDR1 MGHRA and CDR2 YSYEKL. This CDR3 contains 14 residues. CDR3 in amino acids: CASSQTTGARGAFF. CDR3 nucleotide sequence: TGCGCCAGCAGCCAGACGACAGGGGCGAGGGGAGCTTTCTTT.

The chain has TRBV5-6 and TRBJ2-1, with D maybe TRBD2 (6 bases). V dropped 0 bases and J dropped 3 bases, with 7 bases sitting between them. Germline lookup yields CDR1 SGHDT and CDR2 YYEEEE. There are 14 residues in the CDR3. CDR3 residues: CASSLVAVYNEQFF. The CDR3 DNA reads TGTGCCAGCAGCTTGGTAGCGGTCTACAATGAGCAGTTCTTC.